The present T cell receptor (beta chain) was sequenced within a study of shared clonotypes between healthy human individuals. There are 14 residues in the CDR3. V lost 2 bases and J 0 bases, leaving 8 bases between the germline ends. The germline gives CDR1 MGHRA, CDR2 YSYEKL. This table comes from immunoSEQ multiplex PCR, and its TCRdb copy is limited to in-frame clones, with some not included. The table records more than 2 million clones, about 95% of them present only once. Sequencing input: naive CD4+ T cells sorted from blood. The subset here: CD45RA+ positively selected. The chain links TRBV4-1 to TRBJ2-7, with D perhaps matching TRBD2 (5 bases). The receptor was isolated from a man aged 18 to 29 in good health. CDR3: CASSQPGVSYEQYF. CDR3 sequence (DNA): TGCGCCAGCAGCCAACCCGGGGTCTCCTACGAGCAGTACTTC.